One sample yielded the 2 T cell receptor beta chains listed below, sequenced in a study of blood T cell repertoires in COVID-19. Sequencing was performed with immunoSEQ multiplex PCR; in TCRdb, only in-frame clones are kept and a portion is missing. Counted here are over 150,000 clones, around 83% occurring once; the ten biggest clones make up roughly 19%. Sequencing was carried out using peripheral blood. These receptors were taken from a woman between 70 and 85 years old who had recovered from COVID-19.

As to this clone: Other DNA sequences in this sample translate to the same CDR3. The chain uses TRBV11-3 and TRBJ2-5; 7 bases align to TRBD2. Looked up from germline, CDR1 is SGHNT and CDR2 is YENEEA. The V segment lost 5 bases and the J segment 5 bases; nucleotides outside the gene matches: 5. The CDR3 consists of 13 residues. The CDR3 DNA reads as TGTGCCAGCAGCCCGGGGGGTGGGGAGACCCAGTACTTC. Translated, it gives CASSPGGGETQYF.

V usage is TRBV5-1 and J usage is TRBJ2-3, with D possibly being TRBD2 (6 bases). Looked up from germline, CDR1 is SGHRS and CDR2 is YFSETQ. There are 15 residues in the CDR3. With 4 bases removed from V and 4 bases from J, the gap between germline ends came to 16 bases. The CDR3 DNA follows: TGCGCCAGCAGCCCCACTAGCAGTTTCGCAGATACGCAGTATTTT. Protein sequence: CASSPTSSFADTQYF.